These 9 T cell receptor beta chains were all obtained from the same sample, sequenced in a study of blood T cell repertoires in COVID-19. Clones were read by immunoSEQ multiplex PCR, and TCRdb kept only the in-frame ones, dropping some. Of 25,000 to 30,000 clones in the sample, over 75% were seen once. The specimen sequenced was peripheral blood. The receptors stem from a man in his 70s with active COVID-19.

The J gene is TRBJ1-1, the V gene TRBV5-1, with a possible D match to TRBD1 (6 bases). The CDR3 consists of 15 residues. Germline V gene lookup returns CDR1 SGHRS and CDR2 YFSETQ. V dropped 0 bases and J dropped 2 bases, with 11 bases sitting between them. CDR3 sequence: CASSLGPGTNTEAFF. The CDR3, as DNA: TGCGCCAGCAGCTTGGGTCCAGGGACAAACACTGAAGCTTTCTTT. Full variable domain (outside the CDR3, taken from reference TRBV5-1 and TRBJ1-1): KAGVTQTPRYLIKTRGQQVTLSCSPISGHRSVSWYQQTPGQGLQFLFEYFSETQRNKGNFPGRFSGRQFSNSRSEMNVSTLELGDSALYLCASSLGPGTNTEAFFGQGTRLTVV.

The genes are TRBV10-3 and TRBJ1-2, with TRBD1 as a possible D gene (5 bases). The V gene's germline CDR1 is ENHRY and CDR2 SYGVKD. The CDR3 loop spans 13 amino acids. Between the trimmed V and J ends, which lost 2 bases and 5 bases, there was a span of 9 bases. The CDR3 reads CAISEGRVYGYTF. The DNA of the CDR3 is TGTGCCATCAGTGAGGGCAGGGTATATGGCTACACCTTC.

This chain connects TRBV5-4 to TRBJ1-1; TRBD1 might be the D (5 bases). Germline V lookup: CDR1 SGHNT, CDR2 YYREEE (reference sequence). Trimming removed 2 bases at V and 1 base at J, with 12 bases between. CDR3 length equals 15 residues. CDR3 nucleotide sequence: TGTGCCAGCAGCTTCCGGACATTACCGAACACTGAAGCTTTCTTT. Its protein is CASSFRTLPNTEAFF.

The chain couples TRBV6-5 to TRBJ2-1, with D tentatively TRBD1 (5 bases). Germline lookup yields CDR1 MNHEY and CDR2 SVGAGI. The CDR3 totals 15 residues. Trimming took 6 bases from V and 0 from J, leaving 12 bases between them. The CDR3 sequence: CASRFRVLSYNEQFF. CDR3 DNA: TGTGCCAGCAGGTTCAGGGTCCTCTCCTACAATGAGCAGTTCTTC.

The chain uses TRBV7-2 and TRBJ2-3, with a tentative D call TRBD1 (6 bases). CDR3 length: 12 amino acids. Germline assignment: CDR1 SGHTA and CDR2 FQGNSA. V was shortened by 5 bases and J by 5 bases, with 8 bases between the two germline ends. The CDR3: CASSPRGDTQYF. The CDR3, as DNA: TGTGCCAGCAGCCCCAGGGGAGATACGCAGTATTTT.

This rearrangement joins TRBV27 to TRBJ2-1, with 10 positions matching TRBD1. V lost 5 bases to trimming and J lost 7 bases; unmatched junction nucleotides: 5. CDR1 is MNHEY, CDR2 SMNVEV, per germline (reference sequence). This CDR3 contains 14 residues. CDR3 nucleotide sequence: TGTGCCAGCAGTCCGGGACAGGGGAGAAATGAGCAGTTCTTC. Residues: CASSPGQGRNEQFF.

This sequence joins TRBV19 and TRBJ2-5; 7 bases fit TRBD1. The V gene's germline CDR1 is LNHDA and CDR2 SQIVND (reference sequence). The CDR3 runs to 15 residues. The V gene end was trimmed by 3 bases and the J gene end by 5 bases; junction bases not matched to a gene: 9. The CDR3 sequence is CASSIGQGVGETQYF. The CDR3 DNA is TGTGCCAGTAGTATCGGGCAGGGGGTAGGGGAGACCCAGTACTTC.

This clone was recorded a few times. V usage is TRBV5-1 and J usage is TRBJ2-2, with TRBD2 matching 9 bases. CDR1 is SGHRS, CDR2 YFSETQ, per germline. V shed 4 bases, J shed 1 base, and the junction held 5 bases outside the gene matches. This CDR3 is built from 16 residues. In DNA form, the CDR3 reads TGCGCCAGCAGCAGGAGCGGGGGGCTGAACACCGGGGAGCTGTTTTTT. Its translation is CASSRSGGLNTGELFF.

The chain recombines TRBV5-1 with TRBJ1-4; possibly TRBD1 for D (6 bases). The CDR3 extends over 17 amino acids. V gave up 1 base and J gave up 4 bases, with 17 bases separating them. Looked up from germline, CDR1 is SGHRS and CDR2 is YFSETQ. The CDR3 DNA reads as TGCGCCAGCAGCTTGCTTCAACTACAGGGTTTTAATGAAAAACTGTTTTTT. The encoded protein is CASSLLQLQGFNEKLFF.